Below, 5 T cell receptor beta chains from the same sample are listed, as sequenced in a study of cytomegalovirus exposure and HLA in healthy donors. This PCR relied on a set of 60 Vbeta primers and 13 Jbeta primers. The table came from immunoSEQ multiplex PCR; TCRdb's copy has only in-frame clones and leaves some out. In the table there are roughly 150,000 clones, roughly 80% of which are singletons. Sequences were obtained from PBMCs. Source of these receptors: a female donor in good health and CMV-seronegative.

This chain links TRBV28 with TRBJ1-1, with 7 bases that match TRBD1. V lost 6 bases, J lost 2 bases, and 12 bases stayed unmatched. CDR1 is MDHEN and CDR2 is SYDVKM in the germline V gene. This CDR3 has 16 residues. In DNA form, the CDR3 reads TGTGCCAGCAGCCCGCGCCTTTACAGGGGTAACACTGAAGCTTTCTTT. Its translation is CASSPRLYRGNTEAFF.

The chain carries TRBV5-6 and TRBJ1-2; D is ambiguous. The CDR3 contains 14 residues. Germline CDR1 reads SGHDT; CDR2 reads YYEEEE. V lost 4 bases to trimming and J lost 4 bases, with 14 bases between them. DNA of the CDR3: TGTGCCAGCAGCCCGAGGCGGGCGACCTATGGCTACACCTTC. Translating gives CASSPRRATYGYTF.

CDR3 region: CASSLVRPSSPRIYEQYF. CDR3 coding DNA: TGTGCCAGCAGCTTGGTCCGACCGAGTAGCCCAAGGATCTACGAGCAGTACTTC. The V call is TRBV5-5, the J call TRBJ2-7; D is unclear. The V end lost 0 bases, the J end lost 3 bases, and 22 bases lay between the germline ends. Per the germline V gene, CDR1 is SGHKS and CDR2 is YYEKEE (reference sequence). The CDR3 length is 18 residues.

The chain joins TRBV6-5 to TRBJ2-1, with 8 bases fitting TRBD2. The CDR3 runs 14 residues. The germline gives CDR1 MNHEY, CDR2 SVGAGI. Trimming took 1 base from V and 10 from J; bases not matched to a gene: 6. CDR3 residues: CASSYYFGGGEQFF. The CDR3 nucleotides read TGTGCCAGCAGTTACTATTTCGGGGGGGGCGAGCAGTTCTTC.

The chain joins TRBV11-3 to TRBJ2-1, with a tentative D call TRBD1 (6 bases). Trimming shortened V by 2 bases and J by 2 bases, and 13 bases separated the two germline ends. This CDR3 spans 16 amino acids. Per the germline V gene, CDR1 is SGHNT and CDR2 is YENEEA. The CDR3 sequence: CASSLWTDPPYNEQFF. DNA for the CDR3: TGTGCCAGCAGCTTATGGACAGATCCTCCCTACAATGAGCAGTTCTTC.